Listed here are 8 T cell receptor beta chains from one sample, sequenced in a study of T cells expressing NK-cell markers. TCRdb reanalyzed the 5' RACE reads, giving one entry per CDR3 protein sequence and no DNA. Here the sample table reports 400,000 to 550,000 distinct CDR3 sequences. Source material: blood T cells: a sorted CD56 or NKG2C T cell subset, CD4+ or CD8+ T cells, or bulk PBMC T cells (not recorded which). Receptors were obtained from a woman between 18 and 70 years old in good health.

The gene calls are TRBV10-3 and TRBJ1-6; with no DNA, the TCRdb D assignment of TRBD1 cannot be verified. Germline values: CDR1 ENHRY, CDR2 SYGVKD. CDR3 length equals 14 residues. CDR3 sequence reads: CAISLQGSNSPLHF.

This chain uses TRBV12-3 or TRBV12-4 with TRBJ1-2; the D call from TCRdb, TRBD1, cannot be confirmed without DNA. The CDR3 consists of 13 residues. Here the CDR3 reads CASSPGGTYGYTF.

The chain joins TRBV10-3 to TRBJ2-5. The CDR3 loop spans 14 amino acids. Germline V gene data show CDR1 as ENHRY and CDR2 as SYGVKD. CDR3 residues: CAISESGGGETQYF.

The chain recombines TRBV11-2 with TRBJ1-4. CDR1 and CDR2 from the germline V gene are SGHAT and FQNNGV. The CDR3 totals 16 residues. This chain's CDR3 is CASSLDIEKTNEKLFF.

The chain combines TRBV7-3 with TRBJ2-3; with no DNA, the TCRdb D assignment of TRBD1 cannot be verified. The CDR3 covers 17 residues. CDR1 SGHTA and CDR2 FQGTGA come from the germline V gene. Here the CDR3 reads CASSLTGQGGLTDTQYF.

The chain recombines TRBV7-2 with TRBJ1-2; the D gene TCRdb calls, TRBD1, cannot be checked with no DNA. The CDR3 length is 14 residues. Germline V lookup: CDR1 SGHTA, CDR2 FQGNSA. CDR3 in amino acids: CASGGQGAVGGYTF.

The genes are TRBV28 and TRBJ2-3; TCRdb's D call, TRBD2, is unchecked because there is no DNA. CDR1 is MDHEN, CDR2 SYDVKM, per germline. The CDR3 is 14 amino acids. CDR3 amino acids: CASSTSGSTDTQYF.

The chain is built from TRBV18 and TRBJ2-7; without DNA, the TCRdb call of TRBD1 cannot be checked. The CDR3 runs 13 residues. Germline V gives CDR1 KGHSH, CDR2 LQKENI. The CDR3 spells CASSSGVAGEQYF.